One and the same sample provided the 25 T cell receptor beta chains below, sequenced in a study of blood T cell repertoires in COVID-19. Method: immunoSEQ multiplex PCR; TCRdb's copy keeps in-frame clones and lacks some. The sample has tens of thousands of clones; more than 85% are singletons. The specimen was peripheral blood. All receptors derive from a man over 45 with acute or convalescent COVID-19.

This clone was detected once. The CDR3 DNA reads as TGTGCCTCCAGTGTCACAACCGGGACACACTACGAGCAGTACTTC. Translating it yields CASSVTTGTHYEQYF. J is TRBJ2-7 and V is TRBV19, with D possibly TRBD1 on 6 matching bases. Germline V gene lookup returns CDR1 LNHDA and CDR2 SQIVND (reference sequence). Trimming removed 11 bases from V and 3 bases from J, with 23 bases in between. This CDR3 comprises 15 residues.

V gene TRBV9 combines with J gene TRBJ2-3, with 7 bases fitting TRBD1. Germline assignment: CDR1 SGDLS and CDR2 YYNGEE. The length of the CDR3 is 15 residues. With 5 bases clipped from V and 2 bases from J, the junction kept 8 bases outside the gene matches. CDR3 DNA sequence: TGTGCCAGCAGTGCTTACAGGGGACACACAGATACGCAGTATTTT. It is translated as CASSAYRGHTDTQYF.

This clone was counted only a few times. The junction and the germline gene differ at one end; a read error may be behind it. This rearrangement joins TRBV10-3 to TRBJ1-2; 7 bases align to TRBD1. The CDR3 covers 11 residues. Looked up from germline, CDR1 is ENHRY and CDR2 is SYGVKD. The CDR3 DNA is TGTGCCATCAGCGATCCCCCGGGACAGTCATTC. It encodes CAISDPPGQSF.

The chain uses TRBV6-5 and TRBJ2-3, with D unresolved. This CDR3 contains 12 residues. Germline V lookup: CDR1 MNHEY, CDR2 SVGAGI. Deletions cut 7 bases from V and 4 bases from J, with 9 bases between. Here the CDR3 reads CASTRASDTQYF. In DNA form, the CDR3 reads TGTGCCAGCACTCGAGCATCAGATACGCAGTATTTT.

CDR3 amino acids: CASSDSTSGNNEQFF. DNA of the CDR3: TGTGCCAGCAGTGACTCGACTAGCGGGAACAATGAGCAGTTCTTC. The rearrangement links TRBV6-4 to TRBJ2-1, with TRBD2 matching over 11 bases. The CDR3 runs 15 residues. The germline CDR1 and CDR2 sequences are MRHNA and SNTAGT. Trimming removed 0 bases from V and 5 bases from J; junction bases left unmatched: 0.

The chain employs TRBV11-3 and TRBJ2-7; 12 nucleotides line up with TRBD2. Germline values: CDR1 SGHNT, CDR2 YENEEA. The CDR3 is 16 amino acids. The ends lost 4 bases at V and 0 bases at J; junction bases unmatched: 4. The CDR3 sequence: CASSYWTSGTSYEQYF. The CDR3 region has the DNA TGTGCCAGCAGCTACTGGACTAGCGGGACCTCCTACGAGCAGTACTTC.

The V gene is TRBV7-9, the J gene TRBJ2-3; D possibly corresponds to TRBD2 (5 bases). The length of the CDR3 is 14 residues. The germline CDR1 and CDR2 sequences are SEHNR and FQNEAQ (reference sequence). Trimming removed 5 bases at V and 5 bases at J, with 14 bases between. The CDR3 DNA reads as TGTGCCAGCAGCCCGGCTAGCAGACGAGATACGCAGTATTTT. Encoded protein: CASSPASRRDTQYF.

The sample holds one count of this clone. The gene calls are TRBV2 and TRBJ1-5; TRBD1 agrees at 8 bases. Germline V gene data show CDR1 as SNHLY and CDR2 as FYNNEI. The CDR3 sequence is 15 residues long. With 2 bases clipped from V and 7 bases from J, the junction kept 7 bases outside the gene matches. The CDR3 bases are TGTGCCAGCAGTGAAACCGGACAGGGCGGACAGCCCCAGCATTTT. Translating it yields CASSETGQGGQPQHF. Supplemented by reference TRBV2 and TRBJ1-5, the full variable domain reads EPEVTQTPSHQVTQMGQEVILRCVPISNHLYFYWYRQILGQKVEFLVSFYNNEISEKSEIFDDQFSVERPDGSNFTLKIRSTKLEDSAMYFCASSETGQGGQPQHFGDGTRLSIL.

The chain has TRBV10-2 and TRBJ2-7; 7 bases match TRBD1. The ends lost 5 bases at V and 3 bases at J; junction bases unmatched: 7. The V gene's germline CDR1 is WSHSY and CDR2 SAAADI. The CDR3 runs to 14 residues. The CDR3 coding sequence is TGCGCCAGCAGTTATCCGGGACAGAACTACGAGCAGTACTTC. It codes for CASSYPGQNYEQYF.

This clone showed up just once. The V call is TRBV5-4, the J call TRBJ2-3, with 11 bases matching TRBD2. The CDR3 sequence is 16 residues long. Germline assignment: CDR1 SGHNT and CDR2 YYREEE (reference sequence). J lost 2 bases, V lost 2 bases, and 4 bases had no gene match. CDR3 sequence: CASSFSGRASTDTQYF. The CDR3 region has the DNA TGTGCCAGCAGCTTTAGCGGGAGGGCCTCCACAGATACGCAGTATTTT.

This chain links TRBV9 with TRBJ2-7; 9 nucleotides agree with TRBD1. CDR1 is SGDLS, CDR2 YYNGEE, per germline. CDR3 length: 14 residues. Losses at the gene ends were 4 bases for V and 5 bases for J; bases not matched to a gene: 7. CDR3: CASSPRDRVHEQYF. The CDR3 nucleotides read TGTGCCAGCAGCCCTCGGGACAGGGTCCACGAGCAGTACTTC.

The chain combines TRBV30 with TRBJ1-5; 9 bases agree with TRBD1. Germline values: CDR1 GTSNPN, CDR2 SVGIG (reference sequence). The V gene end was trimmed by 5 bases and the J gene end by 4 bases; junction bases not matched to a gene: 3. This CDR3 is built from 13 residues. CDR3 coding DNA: TGTGCCTGGGGGGGACAGGGAAATCAGCCCCAGCATTTT. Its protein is CAWGGQGNQPQHF.

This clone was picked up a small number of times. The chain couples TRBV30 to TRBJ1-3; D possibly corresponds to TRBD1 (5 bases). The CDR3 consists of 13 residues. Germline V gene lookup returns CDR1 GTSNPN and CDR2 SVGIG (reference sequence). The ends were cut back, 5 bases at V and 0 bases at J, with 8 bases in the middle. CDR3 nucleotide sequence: TGTGCCTGGGACAGCGCCTCTGGAAACACCATATATTTT. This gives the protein CAWDSASGNTIYF.

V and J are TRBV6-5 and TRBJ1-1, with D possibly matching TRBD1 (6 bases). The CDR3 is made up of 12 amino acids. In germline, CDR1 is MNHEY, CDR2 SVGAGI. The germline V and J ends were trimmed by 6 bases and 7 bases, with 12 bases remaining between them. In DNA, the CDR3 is TGTGCCAGCAGCCGGGGGGCAGATGAAGCTTTCTTT. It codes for CASSRGADEAFF.

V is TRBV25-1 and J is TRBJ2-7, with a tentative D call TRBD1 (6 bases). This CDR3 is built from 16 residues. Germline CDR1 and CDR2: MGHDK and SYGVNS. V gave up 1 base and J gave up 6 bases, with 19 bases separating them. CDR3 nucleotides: TGTGCCAGCAGTGAATTGTCCGGGACCAGGGGTTCCGAGCAGTACTTC. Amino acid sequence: CASSELSGTRGSEQYF.

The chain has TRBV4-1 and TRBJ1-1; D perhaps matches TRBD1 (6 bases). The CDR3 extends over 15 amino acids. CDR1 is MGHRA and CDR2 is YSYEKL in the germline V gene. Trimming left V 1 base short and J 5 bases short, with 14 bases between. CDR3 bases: TGCGCCAGCAGCCAAGTCGGACAGATCGGTACTGAAGCTTTCTTT. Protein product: CASSQVGQIGTEAFF.

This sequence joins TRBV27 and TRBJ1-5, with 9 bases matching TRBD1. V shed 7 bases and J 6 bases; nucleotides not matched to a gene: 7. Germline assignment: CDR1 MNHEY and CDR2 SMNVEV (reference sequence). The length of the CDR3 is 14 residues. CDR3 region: CASTATGGIQPQHF. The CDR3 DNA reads TGTGCCAGCACCGCTACAGGGGGCATTCAGCCCCAGCATTTT.

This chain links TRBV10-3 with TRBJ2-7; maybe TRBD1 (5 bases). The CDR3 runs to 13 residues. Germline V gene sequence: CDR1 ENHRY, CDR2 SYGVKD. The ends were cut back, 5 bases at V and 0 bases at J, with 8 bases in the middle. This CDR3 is CAISIDSSYEQYF. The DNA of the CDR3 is TGTGCCATCAGTATTGACAGCTCCTACGAGCAGTACTTC.

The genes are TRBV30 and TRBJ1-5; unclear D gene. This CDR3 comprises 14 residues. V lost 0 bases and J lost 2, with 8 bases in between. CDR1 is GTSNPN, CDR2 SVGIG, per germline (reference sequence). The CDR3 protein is CAWSVGRGNQPQHF. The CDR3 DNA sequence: TGTGCCTGGAGTGTAGGGAGGGGCAATCAGCCCCAGCATTTT.

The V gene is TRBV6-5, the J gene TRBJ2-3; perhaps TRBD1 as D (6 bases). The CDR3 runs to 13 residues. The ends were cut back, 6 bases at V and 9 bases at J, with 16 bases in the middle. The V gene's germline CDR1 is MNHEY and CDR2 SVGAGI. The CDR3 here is CASRPNREDTQYF. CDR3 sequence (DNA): TGTGCCAGCAGACCAAACAGGGAAGACACGCAGTATTTT.

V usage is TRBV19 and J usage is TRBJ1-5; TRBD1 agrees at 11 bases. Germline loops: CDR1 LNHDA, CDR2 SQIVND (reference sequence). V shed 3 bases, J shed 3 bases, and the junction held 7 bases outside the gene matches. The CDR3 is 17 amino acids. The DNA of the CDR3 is TGTGCCAGTAGTATGGGTAAAGGACAGGGGGCCAATCAGCCCCAGCATTTT. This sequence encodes CASSMGKGQGANQPQHF.

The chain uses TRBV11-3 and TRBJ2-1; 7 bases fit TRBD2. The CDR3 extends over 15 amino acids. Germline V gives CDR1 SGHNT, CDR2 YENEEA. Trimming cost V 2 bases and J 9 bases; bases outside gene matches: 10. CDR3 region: CASSLSTSPQGEQFF. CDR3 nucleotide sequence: TGTGCCAGCAGCTTATCGACTAGCCCCCAGGGTGAGCAGTTCTTC.

The CDR3 coding sequence is TGTGCCAGCTCAGAATGGACATACTACAATGAGCAGTTCTTC. Residues: CASSEWTYYNEQFF. The chain combines TRBV18 with TRBJ2-1; D possibly corresponds to TRBD1 (5 bases). The CDR3 runs to 14 residues. Looked up from germline, CDR1 is KGHSH and CDR2 is LQKENI. Trimming cost V 5 bases and J 3 bases, with 11 bases left between them. Filled out from reference TRBV18 and TRBJ2-1, the complete variable domain reads NAGVMQNPRHLVRRRGQEARLRCSPMKGHSHVYWYRQLPEEGLKFMVYLQKENIIDESGMPKERFSAEFPKEGPSILRIQQVVRGDSAAYFCASSEWTYYNEQFFGPGTRLTVL.

In DNA, the CDR3 is TGTGCCAGCAGCTCCCGAAGGACAGGGGGTCTGGATGAGCAGTTCTTC. Protein sequence: CASSSRRTGGLDEQFF. The V call is TRBV5-6, the J call TRBJ2-1, with TRBD1 identical over 10 bases. Trimming cost V 3 bases and J 8 bases; bases outside gene matches: 11. This CDR3 is 16 amino acids long. From germline, CDR1 is SGHDT and CDR2 YYEEEE. The full variable domain, its missing parts supplied by reference TRBV5-6 and TRBJ2-1, is DAGVTQSPTHLIKTRGQQVTLRCSPKSGHDTVSWYQQALGQGPQFIFQYYEEEERQRGNFPDRFSGHQFPNYSSELNVNALLLGDSALYLCASSSRRTGGLDEQFFGPGTRLTVL.

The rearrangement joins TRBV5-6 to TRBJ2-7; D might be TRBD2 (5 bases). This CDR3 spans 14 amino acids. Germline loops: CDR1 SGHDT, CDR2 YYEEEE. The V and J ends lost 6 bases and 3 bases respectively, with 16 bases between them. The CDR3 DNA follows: TGTGCCAGCACCAAGTACTACCGGGACTACGAGCAGTACTTC. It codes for CASTKYYRDYEQYF.